This is a list of T cell receptor beta chains from one sample in a study of Graves' ophthalmopathy and Graves' hyperthyroidism. TCRdb redid the calling of the multiplex PCR reads with MiXCR, one entry per CDR3 protein. The sample shows over a million distinct CDR3 sequences, 36% of them seen only once. The specimen sequenced was peripheral blood or thyroid tissue (not recorded which). Receptor source: an adult man with Graves' hyperthyroidism. Both conserved end residues are part of each CDR3. A D gene is named only where the DNA matches it firmly. Only part of the rows carry a size: once, few, many, or a class if the clone is expanded.

clone_size d_call j_call v_call cdr3_aa cdr3_nt
many . TRBJ1-5 TRBV7-9 CASSLKGGNQPQHF TGTGCCAGCAGCTTGAAGGGGGGCAATCAGCCCCAGCATTTT
. . TRBJ2-2 TRBV13 CASSGSSRVTGELFF TGTGCCAGCAGCGGCTCGAGCCGAGTCACCGGGGAGCTGTTTTTT
. . TRBJ2-7 TRBV19 CASSIGASYEQYF TGTGCCAGTAGTATCGGCGCGTCCTACGAGCAGTACTTC
. TRBD1 TRBJ2-2 TRBV7-2 CASSPRRHPGQGAGGELFF TGTGCCAGCAGCCCCCGTCGTCATCCGGGACAGGGGGCCGGCGGGGAGCTGTTTTTT
few TRBD2 TRBJ2-2 TRBV6-5 CASSYSGEAGGTGELFF TGTGCCAGCAGTTACTCGGGAGAAGCGGGAGGAACCGGGGAGCTGTTTTTT
many TRBD1 TRBJ1-6 TRBV10-3 CAISRQQGTPLHF TGTGCCATCAGTAGACAACAGGGGACACCCCTCCACTTT
few . TRBJ2-2 TRBV12-3/TRBV12-4 CASRGTWGSGELFF TGTGCCAGCAGAGGGACCTGGGGGTCCGGGGAGCTGTTTTTT
. . TRBJ2-7 TRBV10-3 CALGGTPLEQYF TGTGCCCTGGGGGGCACTCCTCTGGAGCAGTACTTC
. . TRBJ2-7 TRBV10-3 CAISEGGEYEQYF TGTGCCATCAGTGAGGGTGGGGAGTACGAGCAGTACTTC
. . TRBJ1-5 TRBV28 CASITGFQPQHF TGTGCCAGCATTACAGGGTTCCAGCCCCAGCATTTT
. . TRBJ1-1 TRBV7-2 CASSLVAAVGNTEAFF TGTGCCAGCAGCTTAGTGGCGGCAGTGGGGAACACTGAAGCTTTCTTT
few . TRBJ1-5 TRBV7-2 CANSLVIASNHQPQHF TGTGCCAACAGCTTAGTTATCGCCAGCAATCATCAGCCCCAGCATTTT
. . TRBJ2-7 TRBV5-4 CASSPRGGANYEQYF TGTGCCAGCAGCCCTAGGGGGGGGGCGAACTACGAGCAGTACTTC
few TRBD1 TRBJ2-5 TRBV7-9 CASSSDTGGSSMAF TGTGCCAGCAGCTCGGATACAGGGGGCTCAAGTATGGCATTC
many TRBD1 TRBJ1-5 TRBV6-6 CASKAPRGINQPQHF TGTGCCAGCAAAGCACCCAGGGGGATCAATCAGCCCCAGCATTTT
many TRBD2 TRBJ2-7 TRBV7-9 CASGRGGREQYF TGTGCCAGCGGTCGGGGGGGCCGCGAGCAGTACTTC
many . TRBJ1-4 TRBV12-3/TRBV12-4 CASRAGVFGEKLFF TGTGCCAGCAGGGCGGGGGTGTTTGGTGAAAAACTGTTTTTT
. . TRBJ1-4 TRBV29-1 CSVEESGAGEKLFF TGCAGCGTTGAGGAGAGCGGGGCCGGTGAAAAACTGTTTTTT
. . TRBJ2-5 TRBV9 CASSSSPGAEAQYF TGTGCCAGCAGCTCCTCGCCTGGGGCGGAGGCCCAGTACTTC
. TRBD2 TRBJ2-5 TRBV5-1 CASSITGTIQETQYF TGCGCCAGCAGCATAACCGGGACTATCCAAGAGACCCAGTACTTC
. TRBD1 TRBJ1-1 TRBV15 CATADRASAEAFF TGTGCCACCGCGGACAGGGCGTCTGCTGAAGCTTTCTTT
. TRBD1 TRBJ2-5 TRBV2 CASIRQGARETQYF TGTGCCAGCATCCGACAGGGGGCGCGGGAGACCCAGTACTTC
. . TRBJ1-6 TRBV2 CASSPRGRALSGSPLHF TGTGCCAGCAGTCCACGGGGCAGGGCGTTGTCAGGATCACCCCTCCACTTT
many . TRBJ1-6 TRBV7-7 CASSPSDRGSPLHF TGTGCCAGCAGCCCCTCGGACCGGGGCTCACCCCTCCACTTT